This TCR beta chain came from a study of response to subunit inactivated influenza vaccine. The study, taken as a whole, reports: With each seasonal influenza vaccination, the authors suggested, few new T cells are recruited.

CDR1 and CDR2 (germline): DFQATT, SNEGSKA (reference sequence). The trim removed 3 bases at V and 4 bases at J, leaving 12 bases unmatched. This CDR3 has 16 amino acids. TCRdb processed the RT-PCR reads anew with MiXCR; each CDR3 protein has one entry. The sample shows fewer than 350,000 distinct CDR3 sequences, 21% of them seen only once. Comments on this clonotype: As yet, its antigen is unknown.

V usage is TRBV20-1 and J usage is TRBJ1-5; 7 bases are shared with TRBD1. This receptor was obtained from a man aged 50-75 years who received an inactivated influenza vaccine. The sequenced sample was PBMCs from blood, obtained around 22 months after vaccination. CDR3 DNA: TGCAGTGCTAGGGCATCTGCGGACAGGTGGAATCAGCCCCAGCATTTT. Amino acids: CSARASADRWNQPQHF.